The clone carrying this T cell receptor beta chain has only a few counts. Trimming left V 6 bases short and J 7 bases short, with 16 bases between. The CDR3 length is 14 residues. Per germline, CDR1 MNHEY and CDR2 SVGEGT. Each CDR3 protein gets one entry after TCRdb re-called the 5' RACE reads with MiXCR. The sample yields around 60,000 distinct CDR3 sequences, around 21% seen once. This sample was included in a study of early T cells in non-severe SARS-CoV-2 infection. The sample consisted of whole blood, taken at baseline. This rearrangement joins TRBV6-2 or TRBV6-3 to TRBJ1-5, with D maybe TRBD1 (6 bases). The receptor's source is an adult who was a healthcare worker with PCR-confirmed SARS-CoV-2 infection or an uninfected control (not recorded which). This CDR3 reads CASSPTTGMQPQHF. DNA for the CDR3: TGTGCCAGCAGCCCGACTACAGGGATGCAGCCCCAGCATTTT.